The source of this T cell receptor (beta chain) is a study of T-cell memory formation after mild COVID-19. Study-wide points: While clones contracting from day 15 to 85 were balanced between CD4 and CD8, later expanders leaned CD4+. Contracting CD4+ clones lay largely in CM and EM, with CD8+ ones residing in EMRA. Cross-reactive memory apparently joined, as some responding clones appeared in pre-infection memory.

As for this clonotype: Its antigen is unknown.

The V and J ends lost 2 bases and 0 bases respectively, with 15 bases between them. Germline V lookup: CDR1 SGHNT, CDR2 YYREEE (reference sequence). The CDR3 is 17 amino acids. TCRdb reprocessed the 5' RACE reads with MiXCR, giving one entry per CDR3 protein. The table has 350,000 to 450,000 distinct CDR3 sequences, roughly 20% seen once. The sequenced sample was PBMCs or a T cell subset sorted from them (not recorded which). This clonotype originated in an adult woman who had mild COVID-19 (a few samples of this study predate the infection). Cell type and time point are not known. V is TRBV5-4 and J is TRBJ2-1, with D perhaps matching TRBD2 (6 bases). The CDR3 sequence is CASSLGGRVDSYNEQFF. For the CDR3, the DNA is TGTGCCAGCAGCTTAGGAGGGCGAGTCGACTCCTACAATGAGCAGTTCTTC. Filled out from reference TRBV5-4 and TRBJ2-1, the complete variable domain reads ETGVTQSPTHLIKTRGQQVTLRCSSQSGHNTVSWYQQALGQGPQFIFQYYREEENGRGNFPPRFSGLQFPNYSSELNVNALELDDSALYLCASSLGGRVDSYNEQFFGPGTRLTVL.